This TCR beta chain is drawn from a study of cytomegalovirus exposure and HLA in healthy donors (TCRdb year 2017). A note on the overall study: An earlier analysis of around 600 of the donors reported 250 to 350 Gb of sequence data and roughly 100 million unique TCR beta sequences from 150 million to 200 million T cells. An early release that covered several hundred HLA-typed donors contained 250 to 350 gigabases of sequencing data and about 93 million unique TCR sequences. Of the roughly 400 genotyped donors, 65% to 90% fell in the genetic ancestry cluster associated with self-reported Caucasian donors. The study aimed to test whether cataloging public T cell receptors could reveal signatures of past pathogen exposure. The study used immunosequencing to profile the T cell repertoires of 666 subjects and linked those repertoires to cytomegalovirus serostatus. Along with the approximately 700-subject first cohort, a separate validation cohort of over a hundred different subjects was used. The study combined high-throughput TCR immunosequencing, statistical association of individual TCRs with disease status, and machine learning to predict cytomegalovirus infection status. A later analysis re-analyzed previously published TCR beta repertoires from approximately 700 donors and added high-resolution HLA genotyping to study TCR occurrence patterns. The later analysis used no new phenotypic data to find candidate immune exposures, relying instead on TCR beta sequences and their occurrence across donors. An earlier analysis of around 540 of the donors applied high-throughput TCR beta sequencing to assess whether each TCR beta V gene segment acted as functional or pseudogenic. Donor age, sex, ethnicity and CMV serostatus were collected together with the repertoire data. A later genetic analysis took genome-wide SNP genotypes for about 55% of the roughly 700 donors and used that subset as a discovery cohort. All discovery cohort repertoires had been generated on a single sequencing platform. Class I and class II HLA loci were covered by the typing at four-digit resolution. The number of typed donors differed by locus: about 620-640 for A, B, C, DRB1 and DQB1; 500 to 550 for DQA1; 606 for DPA1; and around 470 for DPB1. Roughly 5 DR-DQ haplotypes were handled as single units for association and clustering because linkage in the cohort was strong. Among about 390 genotyped donors of the cohort, an average of roughly 240,000 unique TCR beta nucleotide sequences were sequenced per donor, roughly a sixth of them non-productive.

Library method: the immunoSEQ multiplex PCR assay. The multiplex PCR relied on a mix of 60 forward primers for TCR Vbeta segments and 13 reverse primers for TCR Jbeta segments. Amplification of the CDR3 region of rearranged TCR beta genes was performed with a multiplex PCR assay on genomic DNA. The amplified TCR beta libraries were sequenced on the Illumina HiSeq System as 87-base-pair reads. The authors' analysis ran thus. Across the 500 to 700 repertoires, a later analysis counted approximately 83 million unique TCR beta chains, roughly 11 million of which were shared by at least two donors. A nearest-neighbor algorithm error-corrected the raw reads and collapsed the reads into unique sequences, merging closely related sequences to remove PCR and sequencing errors. To assign V, D and J gene segments, CDR3 sequences were aligned to IMGT reference sequences. For a sequence to be retained, at least a six-nucleotide match to both a V gene segment and a J gene segment was required. Rearrangements were called productive when the CDR3 lacked stop codons and stayed in frame with V and J; all others were non-productive. CDR3 was defined by IMGT convention, running from the second conserved V-encoded cysteine to the conserved J-encoded phenylalanine. In an earlier analysis of some 550 of the donors, sequences lacking an unambiguous match to a single V gene segment were excluded. In an earlier analysis of a few hundred of the donors, V segments were called functional above 56.7% productive rearrangements and were called segregating when the between-donor standard deviation exceeded 5%. To diagnose cytomegalovirus status from the catalog of TCR beta chain sequences, a statistical classification framework was built. V and J gene assignment, in a later analysis, came from comparing TCR nucleotide sequences with IMGT/GENE-DB human TR gene sequences. In a later analysis, CDR3 sequences and most-parsimonious VDJ recombination scenarios were assigned using the TCRdist pipeline. In a later analysis, each TCR beta chain was defined by its CDR3 amino acid sequence together with its V-gene family, and reads without a unique V-gene family were excluded. In a later analysis, approximately 640 highly shared, low-generation-probability nucleotide sequences were removed to address suspected cross-contamination and a sequencing artifact. In a later analysis, a clonal expansion index was calculated for each public chain from normalized within-repertoire ranks of inferred template counts. In a later analysis, generation probabilities were computed using a VDJ recombination model fitted to out-of-frame rearrangements, and the results were checked against IGoR. In a later analysis, hypergeometric tests were used to score TCR-TCR, TCR-HLA and TCR-CMV co-occurrence, with a repertoire-size bias correction applied to TCR pairs. False discovery rates were estimated in a later analysis by permuting HLA or CMV assignments 20 times. In a later analysis, co-occurring TCRs were grouped using DBSCAN, and TCRdist sequence similarity was added for clustering within HLA-allele-positive subsets. For co-occurrence clustering, repertoires with fewer than 30,000 or more than 120,000 public chains were excluded, along with five repertoires with anomalous nucleotide sharing. Sourced from immuneACCESS, this table was stored by TCRdb with only in-frame sequences that have V and J called. A share of the clones is absent; for the studies checked, an unresolved V gene accounts for under half, and the remainder has no known explanation. D and trimming come from the DNA, and the V and J calls and clone size come from that table. This sample lists 100,000 to 150,000 clones; around 80% were detected once. The leading ten clones occupy almost 3% of the sample.

Study-wide conclusions, independent of this receptor: Because counts were too low, seventeen rarely observed V segments, including chromosome 9 orphons, were excluded from the earlier analysis of 587 of the donors. In a later analysis, most CMV-associated TCR beta chains were found to appear HLA-restricted, with HLA associations seemingly driven largely by CMV exposure. In this cohort, only TCR beta chains were sequenced, and detectable features were limited by the absence of alpha or paired-chain data. In a later analysis, HLA-associated TCR beta chains showed more clonal expansion and lower generation probabilities than non-associated chains that were equally common. A later genetic analysis reported fewer N-insertions in productive TCRs among donors in an Asian-associated ancestry cluster than the roughly 700-donor mean. In a later analysis, several top co-occurrence clusters were reported to appear linked to parvovirus B19, influenza, CMV and Epstein-Barr virus. The authors suggested that the approach could potentially be extended to other disease states and immunological phenotypes. While some public TCRs were present in many individuals, most TCR sequences turned up only very rarely across donors. CMV serostatus was the only immune exposure information available for the cohort. In vitro tests confirmed that a few of the cytomegalovirus-associated TCR beta chains recognize cytomegalovirus antigens. HLA typing was unavailable for some donors at each locus, so association tests used only the typed subset. An earlier analysis of around 600 of the donors showed that most TCR beta V segments appeared in productive rearrangements either about 87% or about 30% of the time, which broadly matched IMGT annotations. The classifier was reported to diagnose cytomegalovirus status with high specificity and sensitivity in both the original and validation cohorts. A further reported finding was that TCR beta sequences accurately predicted the HLA-A and HLA-B alleles for most subjects in the first cohort. According to a later analysis, TCR association rates differed among HLA loci, with DRB1 alleles showing the most associated TCRs and HLA-C alleles showing the fewest. Strong co-occurrence of HLA alleles, especially DR and DQ, made assigning TCR associations to individual alleles difficult. The 87-base-pair reads could not distinguish some IMGT-functional V segments, including TRBV6-2 and TRBV6-3, so those segments were excluded. A later analysis associated about 17,000 TCR beta sequences with specific HLA alleles at a false discovery rate of 0.05. Linkage disequilibrium might explain the correlated functional status among segregating V segments, but an unknown experimental factor could not be excluded. V-gene and J-gene trimming of TCR beta chains was associated with a missense DCLRE1C variant in a later genetic analysis, and the association was replicated in an independent cohort. The study gave a list of about 150 TCR beta chains associated with cytomegalovirus. Roughly uniform sequencing depth across donors was assumed in presence/absence analyses, although this assumption may not hold. The sequencing pipeline was judged likely to have produced a cluster of highly shared sequence variants as a technical artifact.

Concerning this clone: Its specific antigen is unknown. No quality values exist for individual bases; no much larger clone is one base distant.

The CDR3 has 15 amino acids, counting the end cysteine and phenylalanine. Only the CDR3 DNA is retained, 45 bases long and in frame from the first base. CDR1 and CDR2 are read off the germline V gene as SGHTA and FQGTGA. V is reduced by 0 bases and J by 3 bases, leaving a spacing of 11 bases between them. In total, approximately 700 healthy bone marrow donors made up the cohort. At the time of sampling, all cohort members were nominally healthy, though unrecorded immune exposures were likely present. The donor tested CMV seropositive, placing the donor among the 289 seropositive members of the cohort. A peripheral blood sample was collected from each donor, and TCR beta sequencing was performed on peripheral blood mononuclear cells. Genomic DNA was extracted from the blood cell samples with the Qiagen DNeasy Blood Extraction Kit.

Recombination linked TRBV7-3 to TRBJ1-1; the D gene is possibly TRBD1, with 5 bases matching. The sequencing sample was made of PBMCs. The receptor's source is a woman aged 18-29 years in good health and CMV-seropositive. The DNA is TGTGCCAGCAGCTTAACTCCCAGGGCTGACACTGAAGCTTTCTTT. This sequence encodes CASSLTPRADTEAFF.